A selection of T cell receptor beta chains follows, all from one sample in a study of cytomegalovirus exposure and HLA in healthy donors. TCRdb keeps only in-frame clones here, not all; method: immunoSEQ multiplex PCR. Here the sample table reports just under 60,000 clones. Sequencing was carried out using PBMCs. These TCRs come from a male donor in good health and CMV-seronegative. The CDR3 runs from the conserved cysteine through the conserved F or W. Each record gives: V gene, D gene, J gene, CDR3 protein, CDR3 DNA. The D gene is left open where the match is weak.

v_gene: TRBV9
d_gene: -
j_gene: TRBJ1-2
CDR3aa: CASSAGQLNYGYTF
CDR3nt: TGTGCCAGCAGCGCGGGACAATTAAACTATGGCTACACCTTC

v_gene: TRBV19
d_gene: -
j_gene: TRBJ1-1
CDR3aa: CASPTPTGTEAFF
CDR3nt: TGTGCCAGTCCCACCCCGACGGGGACTGAAGCTTTCTTT

v_gene: TRBV7-9
d_gene: -
j_gene: TRBJ1-1
CDR3aa: CAIQTRGGTEAFF
CDR3nt: TGTGCCATCCAGACGAGGGGGGGCACTGAAGCTTTCTTT

v_gene: TRBV5-1
d_gene: -
j_gene: TRBJ2-2
CDR3aa: CASSLAPRASGELFF
CDR3nt: TGCGCCAGCAGCTTGGCCCCGCGGGCAAGCGGGGAGCTGTTTTTT

v_gene: TRBV4-1
d_gene: -
j_gene: TRBJ2-7
CDR3aa: CASSQDDWRRAYEQYF
CDR3nt: TGCGCCAGCAGCCAAGATGACTGGAGGAGAGCCTACGAGCAGTACTTC

v_gene: TRBV19
d_gene: -
j_gene: TRBJ2-7
CDR3aa: CASSTGLGYEQYF
CDR3nt: TGTGCCAGTAGCACGGGACTGGGCTACGAGCAGTACTTC

v_gene: TRBV5-1
d_gene: TRBD2
j_gene: TRBJ2-7
CDR3aa: CASSGRTSGGASEQYF
CDR3nt: TGCGCCAGCAGCGGGCGGACTAGCGGGGGGGCAAGCGAGCAGTACTTC

v_gene: TRBV6-5
d_gene: TRBD1
j_gene: TRBJ1-2
CDR3aa: CASSYRTGYGYTF
CDR3nt: TGTGCCAGCAGTTACCGGACAGGGTATGGCTACACCTTC

v_gene: TRBV7-2
d_gene: -
j_gene: TRBJ1-1
CDR3aa: CASSLMRLENTEAFF
CDR3nt: TGTGCCAGCAGCTTAATGAGGTTGGAGAACACTGAAGCTTTCTTT

v_gene: TRBV18
d_gene: -
j_gene: TRBJ1-1
CDR3aa: CASSPLEESGNTEDFF
CDR3nt: TGTGCCAGCTCACCATTGGAGGAAAGCGGAAACACTGAAGATTTCTTT

v_gene: TRBV28
d_gene: -
j_gene: TRBJ2-7
CDR3aa: CASSSHRVSAYEQYF
CDR3nt: TGTGCCAGCAGTTCCCACAGGGTTTCCGCCTACGAGCAGTACTTC

v_gene: TRBV5-1
d_gene: -
j_gene: TRBJ2-3
CDR3aa: CASSRTSTDTQYF
CDR3nt: TGCGCCAGCAGCAGGACTAGCACAGATACGCAGTATTTT

v_gene: TRBV5-1
d_gene: -
j_gene: TRBJ2-2
CDR3aa: CASSLVPPGGDTGELFF
CDR3nt: TGCGCCAGCAGCTTGGTGCCACCTGGAGGGGACACCGGGGAGCTGTTTTTT

v_gene: TRBV2
d_gene: TRBD1
j_gene: TRBJ2-7
CDR3aa: CASTPPGQTHEQYF
CDR3nt: TGTGCCAGCACCCCTCCGGGACAGACGCACGAGCAGTACTTC

v_gene: TRBV4-1
d_gene: TRBD2
j_gene: TRBJ2-1
CDR3aa: CASSPTGAGGSNEQFF
CDR3nt: TGCGCCAGCAGCCCAACGGGAGCGGGGGGGAGCAATGAGCAGTTCTTC

v_gene: TRBV4-1
d_gene: TRBD2
j_gene: TRBJ2-1
CDR3aa: CASSHSTSGGSYNEQFF
CDR3nt: TGCGCCAGCAGCCACTCGACTAGCGGGGGCTCCTACAATGAGCAGTTCTTC

v_gene: TRBV7-2
d_gene: TRBD2
j_gene: TRBJ2-1
CDR3aa: CASSFTGGNEQFF
CDR3nt: TGTGCCAGCAGCTTTACGGGGGGGAATGAGCAGTTCTTC

v_gene: TRBV6-5
d_gene: -
j_gene: TRBJ1-2
CDR3aa: CASSYVWGHGYTF
CDR3nt: TGTGCCAGCAGTTATGTCTGGGGCCATGGCTACACCTTC

v_gene: TRBV9
d_gene: TRBD1
j_gene: TRBJ2-2
CDR3aa: CASSPGTAVTGELFF
CDR3nt: TGTGCCAGCAGCCCCGGGACAGCGGTCACCGGGGAGCTGTTTTTT

v_gene: TRBV18
d_gene: -
j_gene: TRBJ1-6
CDR3aa: CASSNEGALNSPLHF
CDR3nt: TGTGCCAGCTCAAATGAAGGAGCCCTTAATTCACCCCTCCACTTT

v_gene: TRBV4-1
d_gene: -
j_gene: TRBJ2-7
CDR3aa: CASSHKSSQVGYEQYF
CDR3nt: TGCGCCAGCAGCCATAAGTCGTCGCAGGTCGGCTACGAGCAGTACTTC

v_gene: TRBV18
d_gene: TRBD1
j_gene: TRBJ1-1
CDR3aa: CASSPTGGTEAFF
CDR3nt: TGTGCCAGCTCACCTACAGGGGGAACTGAAGCTTTCTTT

v_gene: TRBV4-1
d_gene: TRBD1
j_gene: TRBJ2-7
CDR3aa: CASSQDLIDRGYEQYF
CDR3nt: TGCGCCAGCAGCCAAGATCTGATCGACAGGGGGTACGAGCAGTACTTC

v_gene: TRBV6-1
d_gene: TRBD1
j_gene: TRBJ1-4
CDR3aa: CASGQARNEKLFF
CDR3nt: TGTGCCAGCGGACAGGCCCGTAATGAAAAACTGTTTTTT

v_gene: TRBV28
d_gene: TRBD2
j_gene: TRBJ2-3
CDR3aa: CASRGTRVSDTQYF
CDR3nt: TGTGCCAGCAGAGGGACTAGGGTCTCAGATACGCAGTATTTT

v_gene: TRBV6-6
d_gene: -
j_gene: TRBJ1-3
CDR3aa: CASSPITGSSGNTIYF
CDR3nt: TGTGCCAGCAGCCCAATAACAGGGAGCTCTGGAAACACCATATATTTT

v_gene: TRBV5-1
d_gene: TRBD2
j_gene: TRBJ2-2
CDR3aa: CASSPLAGGTNTGELFF
CDR3nt: TGCGCCAGCAGCCCATTAGCGGGAGGAACGAACACCGGGGAGCTGTTTTTT